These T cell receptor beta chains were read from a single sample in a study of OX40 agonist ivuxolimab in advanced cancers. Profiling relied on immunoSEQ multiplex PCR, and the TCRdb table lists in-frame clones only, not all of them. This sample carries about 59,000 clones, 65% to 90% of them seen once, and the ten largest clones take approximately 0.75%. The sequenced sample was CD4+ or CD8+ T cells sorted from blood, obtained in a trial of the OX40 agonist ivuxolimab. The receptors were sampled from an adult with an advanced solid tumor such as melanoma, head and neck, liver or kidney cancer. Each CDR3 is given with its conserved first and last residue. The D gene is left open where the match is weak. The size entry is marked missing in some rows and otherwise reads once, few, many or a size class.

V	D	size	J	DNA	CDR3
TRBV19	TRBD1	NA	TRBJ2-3	TGTGCCAGCACACAGGGGGCGCGGACAGATACGCAGTATTTT	CASTQGARTDTQYF
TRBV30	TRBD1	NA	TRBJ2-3	TGTGCCTGGAGTCACACGGCAGGGGGCAGGGATACGCAGTATTTT	CAWSHTAGGRDTQYF
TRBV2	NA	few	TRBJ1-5	TGTGCCAGCAAGGGGAATAGCAATCAGCCCCAGCATTTT	CASKGNSNQPQHF
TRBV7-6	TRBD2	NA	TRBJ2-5	TGTGCCAGCAGCGGACTAGTGGAGACCCAGTACTTC	CASSGLVETQYF
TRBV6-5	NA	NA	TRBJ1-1	TGTGCCAGCACGGGAACGAACACTGAAGCTTTCTTT	CASTGTNTEAFF
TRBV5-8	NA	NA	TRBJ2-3	TGTGCCAGCAGCTTGGCCTCAACAGATACGCAGTATTTT	CASSLASTDTQYF
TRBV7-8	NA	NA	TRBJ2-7	TGTGCCAACTTGGACAGGTCGGGGGTGCAGTACTTC	CANLDRSGVQYF
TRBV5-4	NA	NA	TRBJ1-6	TGTGCCAGCAGCTTAGGAGGGACGGAAAATTCACCCCTCCACTTT	CASSLGGTENSPLHF
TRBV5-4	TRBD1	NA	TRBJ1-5	TGTGCCAGCAGCTTAGGACAGGGTGTTCAGCCCCAGCATTTT	CASSLGQGVQPQHF
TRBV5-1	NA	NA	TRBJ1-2	TGCGCCAGCAGCTGGTCCGGGACGGCCGACTATGGCTACACCTTC	CASSWSGTADYGYTF
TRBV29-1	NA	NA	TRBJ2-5	TGCAGCGTGACACCTCAAGAGACCCAGTACTTC	CSVTPQETQYF
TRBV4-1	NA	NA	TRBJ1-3	TGCGCCAGCAGCCAAGATAGGACTCTCTCTGGAAACACCATATATTTT	CASSQDRTLSGNTIYF
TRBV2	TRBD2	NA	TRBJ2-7	TGTGCCAGCAGTCCTCCCGGGGAGGGCGAGCAGTACTTC	CASSPPGEGEQYF
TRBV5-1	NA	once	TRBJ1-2	TGCGCCAGCAGCCCATTTCAGGCCGGCTCGGGTGGCGGCTACACCTTC	CASSPFQAGSGGGYTF
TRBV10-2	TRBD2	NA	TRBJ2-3	TGCGCCAGCAGTGTTAGGACTAGCGGGAGGGCAGATACGCAGTATTTT	CASSVRTSGRADTQYF
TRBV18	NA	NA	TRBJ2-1	TGTGCCAGCTCACCGCCCCAGCGTCGACACAATGAGCAGTTCTTC	CASSPPQRRHNEQFF
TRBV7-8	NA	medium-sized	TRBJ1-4	TGTGCCAGCAGCTTATTCGGCGGGAAACTGTTTTTT	CASSLFGGKLFF
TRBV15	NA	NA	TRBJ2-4	TGTGCCACCAGCAGAGAAACAGGACGGTTAGCCAAAAACATTCAGTACTTC	CATSRETGRLAKNIQYF
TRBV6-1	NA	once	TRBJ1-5	TGTGCCAGCAGTTCTCCAGGGTGGGAGCAGCCCCAGCATTTT	CASSSPGWEQPQHF
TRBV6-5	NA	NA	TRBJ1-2	TGTGCCAGCACGAGGGGAGCTAACTATGGCTACACCTTC	CASTRGANYGYTF
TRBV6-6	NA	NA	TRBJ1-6	TGTGCCAGCAGTTACTCGGCAGGGACGAATTCACCCCTCCACTTT	CASSYSAGTNSPLHF
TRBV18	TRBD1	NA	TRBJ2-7	TGTGCCAGCTCATCGGACAGGGCATGGCTCTACGAGCAGTACTTC	CASSSDRAWLYEQYF
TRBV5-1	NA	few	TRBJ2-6	TGCGCCAGCAGCTTGGCCGGGTTCAGCTCTGGGGCCAACGTCCTGACTTTC	CASSLAGFSSGANVLTF
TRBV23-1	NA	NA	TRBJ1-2	TGCGCCAATAAGGGGAAAGATCGCTGTGGCTACACCTTC	CANKGKDRCGYTF
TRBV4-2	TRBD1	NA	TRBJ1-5	TGTGCCAGCAGCCAAGGGGACAGGGAAGGTAATCAGCCCCAGCATTTT	CASSQGDREGNQPQHF
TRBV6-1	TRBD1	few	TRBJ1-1	TGTGCGGGACAGCTGAACACTGAAGCTTTCTTT	CAGQLNTEAFF
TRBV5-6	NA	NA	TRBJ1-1	TGTGCCAGCAGCTTCGGATGGGTTCACATGAACACTGAAGCTTTCTTT	CASSFGWVHMNTEAFF
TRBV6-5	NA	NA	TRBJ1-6	TGTGCCAGCAGCGCGGACAGCTCCTATAATTCACCCCTCCACTTT	CASSADSSYNSPLHF
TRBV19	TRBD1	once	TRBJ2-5	TGTGCCAGTAGTAGAGCCGGGACAGGTGGCCAAGAGACCCAGTACTTC	CASSRAGTGGQETQYF
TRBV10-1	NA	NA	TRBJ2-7	TGCGCCAGCAGCGGGGACTCCTACGAGCAGTACTTC	CASSGDSYEQYF
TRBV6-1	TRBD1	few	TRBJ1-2	TGTGCCACTAGGACAGGGCTGAGTCACTATGGCTACACCTTC	CATRTGLSHYGYTF
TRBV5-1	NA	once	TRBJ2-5	TGCGCCAGCAGCTTCCCCGAGGGAGAGACCCAGTACTTC	CASSFPEGETQYF
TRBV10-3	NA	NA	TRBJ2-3	TGTGCCATCAGTGACGGTTCTACAGGTAATACGCAGTATTTT	CAISDGSTGNTQYF